This T cell receptor (beta chain) was obtained from a study of long-term antiretroviral therapy in people with HIV. About this clone: No antigen is known for it.

Study-wide results and limits: Blood sampling spanned 2004 to 2017, possibly under older ART regimens. HIV repertoires covered narrower CDR3 length ranges than controls did. Before ART, certain clones expanded, and these dominated the repertoire at all time points.

Every one of the participants with HIV received treatment in the United States. V gave up 4 bases and J gave up 7 bases; unmatched junction bases: 8. This CDR3 has 14 residues. From germline, CDR1 is SGHRS and CDR2 YFSETQ. Survey level was the resolution at which the v3.0 immunoSEQ assay ran. Using immunoSEQ multiplex PCR, the repertoire was profiled, and TCRdb retains in-frame clones only, with some absent. This table has roughly 28,000 clones, roughly 90% appearing once. The sequence was obtained from a woman aged 18 to 35 with HIV. V and J are TRBV5-1 and TRBJ1-5; 7 bases match TRBD1. The specimen comprised unsorted PBMCs, sampled 1.8 years after starting antiretroviral therapy. The CDR3 protein is CASSPEGANQPQHF. The CDR3 DNA sequence: TGCGCCAGCAGCCCGGAGGGGGCAAACCAGCCCCAGCATTTT.